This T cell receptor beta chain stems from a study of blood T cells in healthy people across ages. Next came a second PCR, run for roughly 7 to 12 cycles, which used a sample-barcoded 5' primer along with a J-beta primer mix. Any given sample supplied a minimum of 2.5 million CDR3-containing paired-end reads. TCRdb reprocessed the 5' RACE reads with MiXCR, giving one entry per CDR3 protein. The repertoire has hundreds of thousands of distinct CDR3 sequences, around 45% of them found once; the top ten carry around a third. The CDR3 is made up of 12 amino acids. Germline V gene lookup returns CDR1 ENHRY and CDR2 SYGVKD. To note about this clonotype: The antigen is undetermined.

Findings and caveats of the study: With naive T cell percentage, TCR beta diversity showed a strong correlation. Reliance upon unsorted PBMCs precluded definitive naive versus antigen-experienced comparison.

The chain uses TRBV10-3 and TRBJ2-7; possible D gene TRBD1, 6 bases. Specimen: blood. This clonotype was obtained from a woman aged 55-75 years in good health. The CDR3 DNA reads TGTGCGGGGGCCAGCAGGCCCATCGAGCAGTACTTC. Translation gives CAGASRPIEQYF.